This T cell receptor beta chain was sequenced in a study of low-dose radiotherapy and immunotherapy resistance in tumors. Study summary: Each fraction for Cohort 1 was 0.5 Gy, given every 2 weeks, and the total came to 6.5 Gy.

TRAV- and TRBV-specific primers primed first-strand cDNA, covering alpha and beta chains. TCRs underwent about 22 PCR cycles of amplification with a constant-region primer and V-primer adapter. Following isolation, mRNA was amplified via in vitro transcription. TCRdb redid the calling of the reads with MiXCR, one entry per CDR3 protein. The table lists under 75,000 distinct CDR3 sequences, 23% of them singletons. Stated time point: after trial treatment. The treatment: LDRT plus nivolumab, ipilimumab, low-dose cyclophosphamide and aspirin (RACIN trial). Donors received a regimen that comprised nivolumab, ipilimumab, aspirin, low-dose cyclophosphamide and low-dose radiotherapy. V was shortened by 0 bases and J by 8 bases, with 10 bases between the two germline ends. This CDR3 contains 13 residues. Per the germline V gene, CDR1 is MNHEY and CDR2 is SMNVEV (reference sequence). This clonotype has at least ten counts.

This specimen consisted of PBMCs, obtained after low-dose radiotherapy plus immunotherapy. The chain joins TRBV27 to TRBJ1-2; D possibly corresponds to TRBD1 (6 bases). The clonotype originates from a male donor with prostate cancer. In DNA, the CDR3 is TGTGCCAGCAGTTTATCGCCAGGGGTCGGCTACACCTTC. Its protein is CASSLSPGVGYTF.